This entry is about one T cell receptor beta chain. Study processing details: Estimation of nucleated cell counts was performed using reference gene primer amplification. TCRdb's copy holds only in-frame clones and misses some; the assay was immunoSEQ multiplex PCR. V and J calls and clone size follow that table, whereas D and trimming were derived from the DNA. This table has 130,000 or so clones, roughly 83% appearing once. Trimming at V came to 4 bases and at J to 2 bases, leaving 6 bases not matched to a gene. This CDR3 comprises 15 residues. Germline V gene lookup returns CDR1 SGDLS and CDR2 YYNGEE. This specimen comes from a study of blood T cell repertoires in COVID-19. As for the study in general: Researchers got acute and convalescent COVID-19 samples from the United States, Italy and Spain. In each case, the material was cDNA or gDNA derived from T cells, B-cell-depleted T cells, or PBMCs.

The chain uses TRBV9 and TRBJ2-1; 7 bases map to TRBD1. The sample taken for sequencing was peripheral blood. The clonotype was recovered from a woman at least 80 years old with acute or convalescent COVID-19. The CDR3 region has the DNA TGTGCCAGCAGCCCGAGGGACAGAACCTACAATGAGCAGTTCTTC. Protein sequence: CASSPRDRTYNEQFF. Complete variable domain (other parts from reference TRBV9 and TRBJ2-1): DSGVTQTPKHLITATGQRVTLRCSPRSGDLSVYWYQQSLDQGLQFLIQYYNGEERAKGNILERFSAQQFPDLHSELNLSSLELGDSALYFCASSPRDRTYNEQFFGPGTRLTVL.